These 27 T cell receptor beta chains were sequenced from one sample in a study of Ad26.COV2.S vaccination and SARS-CoV-2 variants. TCRdb keeps only in-frame clones here, not all; method: immunoSEQ multiplex PCR. The sample shows about 680,000 clones, 70% to 90% of them seen only once. The treatment is: roughly 20 received Ad26.COV2.S at low or high dose, single or two shots; roughly five received placebo; per-sample allocation not given. Collection of the samples took place on day 63 after the first injection of vaccine or placebo. Sample: peripheral blood, taken in a trial of Ad26.COV2.S vaccine versus placebo. The source of these receptors is a person aged 18-60 years who received the Ad26.COV2.S COVID-19 vaccine or a placebo.

This clone was seen a handful of times. This rearrangement joins TRBV2 to TRBJ1-5; D gene unclear. Germline V CDR1 and CDR2: SNHLY, FYNNEI. Trimming stripped 4 bases from V and 4 bases from J, with 8 bases between. This CDR3 spans 13 amino acids. The chain's CDR3 is CASSVDVNQPQHF. For the CDR3, the DNA is TGTGCCAGCAGTGTTGATGTAAATCAGCCCCAGCATTTT.

Details on this clone: Other DNA sequences from this sample encode an identical CDR3 as well. J is TRBJ1-2 and V is TRBV30, with D unresolved. This CDR3 has 13 amino acids. Germline lookup yields CDR1 GTSNPN and CDR2 SVGIG (reference sequence). Trimming took off 0 bases at V and 2 bases at J, with 7 bases between the two ends. CDR3 bases: TGTGCCTGGAGTGTACGGCAGAACTATGGCTACACCTTC. As protein: CAWSVRQNYGYTF.

This clone appeared a few times. J is TRBJ1-5 and V is TRBV11-2; 7 nucleotides agree with TRBD1. This CDR3 is built from 14 residues. CDR1 and CDR2 (germline): SGHAT, FQNNGV. J gave up 5 bases and V 6 bases, and 7 bases lay outside the gene matches. CDR3 region: CASRQGTVDQPQHF. The CDR3 coding sequence is TGTGCCAGCAGACAAGGGACAGTGGATCAGCCCCAGCATTTT.

The V gene is TRBV6-4, the J gene TRBJ1-2; D might be TRBD1 (6 bases). The CDR3 consists of 15 residues. Germline CDR1 MRHNA, CDR2 SNTAGT. V was shortened by 0 bases and J by 10 bases, with 18 bases between the two germline ends. CDR3 DNA: TGTGCCAGCAGTGACTCCCCAGGACGGACAGTCCCCTACACCTTC. It codes for CASSDSPGRTVPYTF.

The rearrangement uses TRBV6-6 and TRBJ1-5, with 10 bases matching TRBD1. Germline V gene data show CDR1 as MNHNY and CDR2 as SVGAGI (reference sequence). CDR3 length equals 14 residues. J was trimmed by 7 bases and V by 6 bases; bases with no gene match: 6. The CDR3 nucleotides read TGTGCCAGCAGGGAGACAGGGGGCCGACAGCCCCAGCATTTT. This sequence encodes CASRETGGRQPQHF.

This clone has only one observation. The chain is built from TRBV5-8 and TRBJ2-7; 7 bases fit TRBD1. CDR3 length: 14 amino acids. With 3 bases clipped from V and 3 bases from J, the junction kept 6 bases outside the gene matches. The germline CDR1 and CDR2 sequences are SGHTS and YDEGEE. The CDR3 region is CASSSQGVVYEQYF. Written as DNA, the CDR3 is TGTGCCAGCAGCTCTCAGGGGGTGGTCTACGAGCAGTACTTC.

CDR3 sequence (DNA): TGTGCCAGCAGAAGGACAGTCTCTGGAAACACCATATATTTT. Translated: CASRRTVSGNTIYF. The V and J genes are TRBV27 and TRBJ1-3; D possibly corresponds to TRBD1 (6 bases). Trimming took off 6 bases at V and 0 bases at J, with 9 bases between the two ends. CDR1 MNHEY and CDR2 SMNVEV come from the germline V gene (reference sequence). This CDR3 contains 14 residues.

V gene TRBV18 combines with J gene TRBJ2-4; TRBD2 matches 12 bases. Germline loops: CDR1 KGHSH, CDR2 LQKENI. The J segment lost 10 bases and the V segment lost 9 bases, leaving 13 bases of the junction unmatched. The CDR3 runs 15 residues. Here the CDR3 reads CASSPSGRGQTIQYF. The CDR3 region has the DNA TGTGCCAGTTCCCCTAGCGGGAGGGGACAAACTATTCAGTACTTC.

Concerning this clone itself: This sample also contains other DNA sequences that code for the same CDR3. The rearrangement links TRBV18 to TRBJ1-5; tentatively, D is TRBD1 (5 bases). Germline CDR1 KGHSH, CDR2 LQKENI. Trimming took off 3 bases at V and 5 bases at J, with 8 bases between the two ends. The CDR3 is 13 residues long. Here the CDR3 DNA reads TGTGCCAGCTCACCGGGGGAGGATCAGCCCCAGCATTTT. Its translation: CASSPGEDQPQHF. The full variable domain, with the rest looked up from reference TRBV18 and TRBJ1-5, is NAGVMQNPRHLVRRRGQEARLRCSPMKGHSHVYWYRQLPEEGLKFMVYLQKENIIDESGMPKERFSAEFPKEGPSILRIQQVVRGDSAAYFCASSPGEDQPQHFGDGTRLSIL.

This chain uses TRBV7-6 with TRBJ1-5, with TRBD1 matching 7 bases. The germline gives CDR1 SGHVS, CDR2 FNYEAQ. The trim removed 4 bases at V and 15 bases at J, leaving 12 bases unmatched. The CDR3 consists of 13 residues. The CDR3 region has the DNA TGTGCCAGCAGCTACACGACACAGGGGTCACTGCATTTT. It is translated as CASSYTTQGSLHF.

This chain links TRBV5-4 with TRBJ1-2, with D tentatively TRBD1 (5 bases). V was pared by 4 bases and J by 4 bases, with 20 bases between. CDR3 length: 16 residues. The germline V gene has CDR1 SGHNT and CDR2 YYREEE (reference sequence). CDR3 amino acids: CASSQGSNDRPYGYTF. As DNA, the CDR3 is TGTGCCAGCAGCCAGGGAAGCAACGACAGACCCTATGGCTACACCTTC. Filled out from reference TRBV5-4 and TRBJ1-2, the complete variable domain reads ETGVTQSPTHLIKTRGQQVTLRCSSQSGHNTVSWYQQALGQGPQFIFQYYREEENGRGNFPPRFSGLQFPNYSSELNVNALELDDSALYLCASSQGSNDRPYGYTFGSGTRLTVV.

The gene calls are TRBV6-5 and TRBJ1-4; D is undetermined. There are 15 residues in the CDR3. Germline values: CDR1 MNHEY, CDR2 SVGAGI. The germline V and J ends were trimmed by 2 bases and 1 base, with 8 bases remaining between them. CDR3 residues: CASSYTRGTNEKLFF. The CDR3 nucleotides read TGTGCCAGCAGTTACACGCGGGGAACTAATGAAAAACTGTTTTTT.

This clone was seen at least ten times. Other DNA sequences in this sample translate to the same CDR3. The gene calls are TRBV7-2 and TRBJ1-2; D not certain. The V end was cut by 1 base, the J end by 0 bases, with 6 bases between. Germline CDR1 and CDR2: SGHTA and FQGNSA. The CDR3 has 14 amino acids. DNA for the CDR3: TGTGCCAGCAGCTTAGGTTTGGCTAACTATGGCTACACCTTC. Translating gives CASSLGLANYGYTF.

A single count supports this clone. J is TRBJ1-1 and V is TRBV19; no reliable D call. Germline CDR1 LNHDA, CDR2 SQIVND (reference sequence). The CDR3 loop spans 15 amino acids. V was trimmed by 3 bases and J by 0 bases, leaving 11 bases between them. The CDR3: CASSIGRHMNTEAFF. For the CDR3, the DNA is TGTGCCAGTAGTATCGGCAGGCACATGAACACTGAAGCTTTCTTT.

The chain links TRBV20-1 to TRBJ2-3; D is unclear. The V end was cut by 6 bases, the J end by 6 bases, with 10 bases between. This CDR3 region has 11 residues. Germline V gene sequence: CDR1 DFQATT, CDR2 SNEGSKA (reference sequence). CDR3 nucleotide sequence: TGCAGTGCCCGCCACTCGGATACGCAGTATTTT. Its protein is CSARHSDTQYF.

V is TRBV6-5 and J is TRBJ2-1, with TRBD2 matching over 8 bases. Germline V CDR1 and CDR2: MNHEY, SVGAGI. This CDR3 comprises 15 residues. The junction had 4 bases not matched to a gene; V was cut back by 0 bases and J by 6 bases. The CDR3 DNA is TGTGCCAGCAGTTACTCTGTTCTAGCGGGCAATGAGCAGTTCTTC. It translates to CASSYSVLAGNEQFF.

The CDR3 region is CASTPGQIPTAQHF. In DNA, the CDR3 is TGTGCCAGTACCCCGGGACAGATCCCCACAGCCCAGCATTTT. This chain links TRBV19 with TRBJ1-5; 7 nucleotides line up with TRBD1. CDR1 is LNHDA and CDR2 is SQIVND in the germline V gene (reference sequence). The CDR3 has 14 amino acids. After removal of 7 bases from V and 11 bases from J, the junction contained 14 bases not matched to a gene.

V gene TRBV7-2 combines with J gene TRBJ2-3; D might be TRBD2 (5 bases). The germline V gene has CDR1 SGHTA and CDR2 FQGNSA. Trimming shortened V by 5 bases and J by 3 bases, and 9 bases separated the two germline ends. The CDR3 totals 13 residues. CDR3 amino acids: CASSADWTDTQYF. The CDR3 DNA reads TGTGCCAGCAGCGCGGACTGGACAGATACGCAGTATTTT.

The chain recombines TRBV30 with TRBJ1-4; 10 bases are shared with TRBD1. This CDR3 is built from 18 residues. Per the germline V gene, CDR1 is GTSNPN and CDR2 is SVGIG (reference sequence). J gave up 0 bases and V 3 bases, and 10 bases lay outside the gene matches. Here the CDR3 DNA reads TGTGCCTGGAGGTGGGACAGGGGCCCCGATGCAACTAATGAAAAACTGTTTTTT. Translated: CAWRWDRGPDATNEKLFF.

The chain links TRBV15 to TRBJ1-3; D unclear. CDR3 size: 16 residues. The germline V gene has CDR1 LNHNV and CDR2 YYDKDF (reference sequence). V gave up 5 bases and J gave up 0 bases, with 14 bases separating them. The CDR3 spells CATSLPGLYSGNTIYF. The CDR3 nucleotides read TGTGCCACCAGCTTGCCTGGGCTCTACTCTGGAAACACCATATATTTT.

This chain links TRBV10-3 with TRBJ2-3; a weak D match, TRBD1 (5 bases). The V and J ends lost 3 bases and 1 base respectively, with 11 bases between them. The CDR3 is made up of 15 amino acids. Germline CDR1 ENHRY, CDR2 SYGVKD. CDR3 loop: CAISEEGVGTDTQYF. The CDR3 region has the DNA TGTGCCATCAGTGAAGAAGGGGTAGGCACAGATACGCAGTATTTT.

This clone occurred a few times. This chain joins TRBV6-2 or TRBV6-3 and TRBJ1-1; TRBD1 matches at 10 bases. Germline CDR1 MNHEY, CDR2 SVGEGT. This CDR3 comprises 15 residues. Losses at the gene ends were 5 bases for V and 5 bases for J; bases not matched to a gene: 8. This CDR3 reads CASSAPGQGRTEAFF. The CDR3 region has the DNA TGTGCCAGCAGTGCCCCGGGACAGGGGAGGACTGAAGCTTTCTTT.

The chain has TRBV7-2 and TRBJ1-4, with TRBD1 as a possible D gene (5 bases). The V gene lost 1 base and the J gene lost 7 bases, with 13 bases spanning the gap. Germline-derived CDR1 and CDR2 are SGHTA and FQGNSA. CDR3 size: 15 residues. CDR3 residues: CASSLGLTEGEKLFF. CDR3 in DNA: TGTGCCAGCAGCTTAGGGTTGACAGAAGGTGAAAAACTGTTTTTT.

The J gene is TRBJ2-7, the V gene TRBV10-3; tentatively, D is TRBD2 (7 bases). Per the germline V gene, CDR1 is ENHRY and CDR2 is SYGVKD. The CDR3 is made up of 16 amino acids. V lost 2 bases and J 2 bases, leaving 16 bases between the germline ends. CDR3 in DNA: TGTGCCATCAGTGAGCCCCTCTTGGGGGGGCCCTACGAGCAGTACTTC. Amino acids: CAISEPLLGGPYEQYF.

The rearrangement uses TRBV19 and TRBJ2-2; D perhaps matches TRBD2 (6 bases). The germline CDR1 and CDR2 sequences are LNHDA and SQIVND (reference sequence). The CDR3 covers 15 residues. V lost 4 bases and J lost 2, with 11 bases in between. Here the CDR3 reads CASSRGDVNTGELFF. The CDR3 region has the DNA TGTGCCAGTAGTAGGGGGGACGTTAACACCGGGGAGCTGTTTTTT.

V is TRBV6-4 and J is TRBJ2-6; D remains ambiguous. Germline lookup yields CDR1 MRHNA and CDR2 SNTAGT. V was trimmed by 3 bases and J by 0 bases, leaving 6 bases between them. The CDR3 sequence is 15 residues long. The CDR3 here is CASSEEPSGANVLTF. In DNA form, the CDR3 reads TGTGCCAGCAGTGAGGAGCCCTCTGGGGCCAACGTCCTGACTTTC.

The genes are TRBV4-3 and TRBJ1-1; D gene ambiguous. Germline V gene sequence: CDR1 LGHNA, CDR2 YSLEER. V lost 2 bases and J 0 bases, leaving 10 bases between the germline ends. This CDR3 is 15 amino acids long. The CDR3 coding sequence is TGCGCCAGCAGCCAACAAACAGACCTGAACACTGAAGCTTTCTTT. Translation: CASSQQTDLNTEAFF.